Following are 13 T cell receptor beta chains from one sample sequenced in a study of beta chain features in type 1 diabetes. Study results and limitations: Significant though moderate, a shortening of TCRB CDR3s appeared in all four CD4+ subsets of Type 1 diabetes patients.

Expressed TCRB transcripts got sequenced, as all isolated RNA was reverse transcribed. The data were produced by immunoSEQ multiplex PCR, yet TCRdb's version contains in-frame clones alone and is incomplete. The data contain about 22,000 clones, 50% to 70% of them singletons. For these receptors, no antigen is known. The sequenced material came from stem cell memory CD4+ T cells from blood. These receptors were obtained from a man between 18 and 29 years old with type 1 diabetes.

This rearrangement joins TRBV27 to TRBJ2-3; 7 bases fit TRBD2. The CDR3 runs to 17 residues. The germline V gene has CDR1 MNHEY and CDR2 SMNVEV (reference sequence). Trimming took 6 bases from V and 2 from J; bases not matched to a gene: 14. The CDR3 spells CASRRRGTSAHTDTQYF. CDR3 bases: TGTGCCAGCAGACGGCGGGGAACTAGCGCCCACACAGATACGCAGTATTTT.

The rearrangement links TRBV6-6 to TRBJ1-1; D gene ambiguous. The CDR3 consists of 14 residues. CDR1 is MNHNY and CDR2 is SVGAGI in the germline V gene (reference sequence). Between the trimmed V and J ends, which lost 4 bases and 0 bases, there was a span of 9 bases. CDR3 region: CASSSQYMNTEAFF. In nucleotides, the CDR3 is TGTGCCAGCAGTTCTCAGTACATGAACACTGAAGCTTTCTTT.

This chain joins TRBV5-1 and TRBJ2-2, with D tentatively TRBD1 (5 bases). CDR3 length: 14 amino acids. V was cut by 4 bases and J by 6 bases, with 13 bases left in between. The germline V gene encodes CDR1 SGHRS and CDR2 YFSETQ. This chain's CDR3 is CASSPGYNAGELFF. The CDR3 nucleotides are TGCGCCAGCAGCCCAGGGTACAACGCCGGGGAGCTGTTTTTT.

This clone was recorded a few times. CDR3 region: CASSLGGQAYEQYF. CDR3 coding DNA: TGTGCCAGCAGTTTGGGAGGACAGGCCTACGAGCAGTACTTC. The chain combines TRBV28 with TRBJ2-7; a possible D gene is TRBD1 (7 bases). The CDR3 length is 14 residues. V was cut by 3 bases and J by 2 bases, with 11 bases left in between. The germline gives CDR1 MDHEN, CDR2 SYDVKM.

The V gene is TRBV10-2, the J gene TRBJ2-3; TRBD1 agrees at 7 bases. With V trimmed by 6 bases and J by 1 base, 4 bases remained unmatched. The CDR3 has 14 residues. Germline V gives CDR1 WSHSY, CDR2 SAAADI. The CDR3 bases are TGCGCCAGCAGAATAGGACAGGGCACAGATACGCAGTATTTT. It translates to CASRIGQGTDTQYF.

The chain has TRBV11-3 and TRBJ2-7, with TRBD2 as a possible D gene (6 bases). The CDR3 has 13 residues. V lost 4 bases, J lost 5 bases, and 12 bases lay in between. Germline values: CDR1 SGHNT, CDR2 YENEEA. The CDR3 DNA sequence: TGTGCCAGCAGCTCCGGGACTGGCAACGAGCAGTACTTC. The encoded protein is CASSSGTGNEQYF.

The chain joins TRBV11-1 to TRBJ2-1, with 8 nucleotides matching TRBD2. Germline trimming cut 4 bases from V and 3 bases from J; bases unmatched to any gene: 8. Germline V lookup: CDR1 SGHAT, CDR2 FQDESV (reference sequence). This CDR3 comprises 16 residues. CDR3 in DNA: TGTGCCAGCAGCTCGCATAGCGGGATGAACTACAATGAGCAGTTCTTC. Translated: CASSSHSGMNYNEQFF.

The gene calls are TRBV7-2 and TRBJ2-1; 7 bases agree with TRBD2. V shed 2 bases, J shed 2 bases, and the junction held 3 bases outside the gene matches. This CDR3 is 15 amino acids long. CDR1 is SGHTA and CDR2 is FQGNSA in the germline V gene. The CDR3 bases are TGTGCCAGCAGCTTACTAGCGGCGGCCTACAATGAGCAGTTCTTC. Translation gives CASSLLAAAYNEQFF.

In this sample, this clone turned up a few times. The chain couples TRBV6-5 to TRBJ2-1; TRBD2 matches 9 bases. The CDR3 is made up of 14 amino acids. Germline CDR1 is MNHEY and CDR2 is SVGAGI. Trimming at V came to 5 bases and at J to 7 bases, leaving 6 bases not matched to a gene. This CDR3 reads CASSVAGGINEQFF. The CDR3 region has the DNA TGTGCCAGCAGTGTGGCGGGAGGGATTAATGAGCAGTTCTTC.

The chain couples TRBV10-3 to TRBJ2-1; D not certain. The V and J ends lost 4 bases and 6 bases respectively, with 10 bases between them. The germline gives CDR1 ENHRY, CDR2 SYGVKD. CDR3 size: 13 residues. The chain's CDR3 is CAISGGRINEQFF. The CDR3 DNA reads TGTGCCATCAGTGGAGGCCGTATCAATGAGCAGTTCTTC.

V gene TRBV7-2 combines with J gene TRBJ2-5; D is unresolved. Looked up from germline, CDR1 is SGHTA and CDR2 is FQGNSA. V was cut by 1 base and J by 4 bases, with 10 bases left in between. This CDR3 has 14 residues. This CDR3 reads CASSLDGSGETQYF. DNA for the CDR3: TGTGCCAGCAGCTTAGATGGCTCGGGAGAGACCCAGTACTTC.

This clone has just one count. This chain joins TRBV7-2 and TRBJ2-2; 9 nucleotides align to TRBD2. The CDR3 has 16 amino acids. Germline assignment: CDR1 SGHTA and CDR2 FQGNSA. Trimming at V came to 6 bases and at J to 1 base, leaving 6 bases not matched to a gene. The CDR3 region is CASSSLAGLNTGELFF. The CDR3 coding sequence is TGTGCCAGCAGTTCCCTAGCGGGGCTGAACACCGGGGAGCTGTTTTTT.

The chain joins TRBV18 to TRBJ1-5; a possible D gene is TRBD1 (5 bases). This CDR3 contains 15 residues. V was pared by 2 bases and J by 1 base, with 9 bases between. The V gene's germline CDR1 is KGHSH and CDR2 LQKENI. CDR3 in amino acids: CASSPGGGSNQPQHF. The CDR3 DNA follows: TGTGCCAGCTCACCAGGGGGAGGGAGCAATCAGCCCCAGCATTTT.